This T cell receptor beta chain was captured in a study of blood T cells in healthy people across ages. This CDR3 has 18 residues. Germline V gene lookup returns CDR1 KGHDR and CDR2 SFDVKD. The V and J ends lost 6 bases and 1 base, in that order; junction bases with no gene match: 11. PCR was performed a second time for about 6 to 12 cycles using a sample-barcoded 5' primer and a J-beta primer mix. MiXCR was run by TCRdb on the 5' RACE reads, yielding one entry per CDR3 protein. The data contain hundreds of thousands of distinct CDR3 sequences, 22% of them singletons. Sequencing was carried out using blood. The receptor's source is a man aged 65 to 85 in good health. The chain has TRBV24-1 and TRBJ1-5, with 10 bases fitting TRBD1. In DNA form, the CDR3 reads TGTGCCACCAGTCGCGGGACAGGGGCAGGTAGCAGCAATCAGCCCCAGCATTTT. It is translated as CATSRGTGAGSSNQPQHF.